This T cell receptor beta chain was retrieved from a study of blood T cell repertoires in COVID-19. Those enrolled in Seattle joined during active infection and were followed longitudinally afterward. In the study's own analysis: It was from reference gene primer amplification that nucleated cell counts were estimated. Clones were sequenced by immunoSEQ multiplex PCR, and TCRdb holds only the in-frame ones, with some missing. V and J calls and clone size are as listed in that table; D and trimming were resolved from the DNA. There are roughly 320,000 clones in the sample; 85% to 90% occur only once, and 6.3% lies in the top ten. The receptor was isolated from a woman aged 45-65 years with COVID-19, enrolled during active disease. The sample consisted of peripheral blood.

This chain's CDR3 is CASSKGGQGAYNEQFF. CDR3 sequence (DNA): TGTGCCAGCAGCAAAGGGGGACAGGGGGCCTACAATGAGCAGTTCTTC. This chain joins TRBV7-2 and TRBJ2-1, with 11 bases lining up with TRBD1. V gave up 5 bases and J gave up 2 bases; unmatched junction bases: 5. There are 16 residues in the CDR3. The germline V gene encodes CDR1 SGHTA and CDR2 FQGNSA. Combining the CDR3 with reference TRBV7-2 and TRBJ2-1 gives the whole variable domain GAGVSQSPSNKVTEKGKDVELRCDPISGHTALYWYRQSLGQGLEFLIYFQGNSAPDKSGLPSDRFSAERTGGSVSTLTIQRTQQEDSAVYLCASSKGGQGAYNEQFFGPGTRLTVL.